A single sample gave rise to the 31 T cell receptor beta chains below, sequenced in a study of control samples from healthy donors and cancer patients. The data were produced by immunoSEQ multiplex PCR, yet TCRdb's version contains in-frame clones alone and is incomplete. This table holds about 75,000 clones, around 94% found once. Sequences were obtained from blood. These receptors were taken from a middle-aged woman in good health.

The genes are TRBV28 and TRBJ1-1, with TRBD1 identical over 9 bases. Germline V gene lookup returns CDR1 MDHEN and CDR2 SYDVKM. The CDR3 runs to 16 residues. V gave up 10 bases and J gave up 0 bases; unmatched junction bases: 12. The CDR3 is CAIRGTGSRMNTEAFF. The DNA of the CDR3 is TGTGCCATTAGAGGGACAGGGTCTAGAATGAACACTGAAGCTTTCTTT.

This rearrangement joins TRBV6-5 to TRBJ1-1; 7 bases align to TRBD1. Germline CDR1 is MNHEY and CDR2 is SVGAGI. V lost 4 bases to trimming and J lost 5 bases; unmatched junction nucleotides: 7. The CDR3 runs 14 residues. The CDR3, as DNA: TGTGCCAGCAGTTCCCAGGGGGTTTGGACTGAAGCTTTCTTT. Encoded protein: CASSSQGVWTEAFF.

The gene calls are TRBV5-5 and TRBJ2-7; D may match TRBD1 or TRBD2 (5 bases each). The CDR3 runs 15 residues. V dropped 0 bases and J dropped 3 bases, with 13 bases sitting between them. Germline assignment: CDR1 SGHKS and CDR2 YYEKEE (reference sequence). CDR3 nucleotides: TGTGCCAGCAGCTTGGACGGGACGGCGAACTACGAGCAGTACTTC. Translation: CASSLDGTANYEQYF.

This clone was detected only once. The chain's CDR3 is CASSLLGQGTYEQYF. The CDR3 nucleotides are TGTGCCAGCAGCTTATTAGGACAGGGGACCTACGAGCAGTACTTC. The rearrangement uses TRBV7-9 and TRBJ2-7; 9 bases are a match to TRBD1. The CDR3 sequence is 15 residues long. V lost 2 bases, J lost 2 bases, and 4 bases stayed unmatched. Germline values: CDR1 SEHNR, CDR2 FQNEAQ (reference sequence). Full variable domain (outside the CDR3, taken from reference TRBV7-9 and TRBJ2-7): DTGVSQNPRHKITKRGQNVTFRCDPISEHNRLYWYRQTLGQGPEFLTYFQNEAQLEKSRLLSDRFSAERPKGSFSTLEIQRTEQGDSAMYLCASSLLGQGTYEQYFGPGTRLTVT.

This rearrangement joins TRBV6-5 to TRBJ2-1, with D tentatively TRBD2 (5 bases). This CDR3 is built from 13 residues. V was pared by 5 bases and J by 11 bases, with 16 bases between. Germline loops: CDR1 MNHEY, CDR2 SVGAGI. The CDR3 region has the DNA TGTGCCAGCAGTCCTGAGGAGAGAGGGAAGCAGTTCTTC. This codes for CASSPEERGKQFF.

The chain combines TRBV6-5 with TRBJ2-3; 7 bases agree with TRBD2. This CDR3 has 15 amino acids. Germline assignment: CDR1 MNHEY and CDR2 SVGAGI. The junction had 5 bases not matched to a gene; V was cut back by 4 bases and J by 1 base. The CDR3 reads CASSSERGRTDTQYF. The DNA for the CDR3 is TGTGCCAGCAGTTCCGAGCGGGGTCGCACAGATACGCAGTATTTT.

The V call is TRBV6-5, the J call TRBJ1-2; 11 bases match TRBD1. CDR1 MNHEY and CDR2 SVGAGI come from the germline V gene. The CDR3 loop spans 14 amino acids. V lost 4 bases to trimming and J lost 4 bases; unmatched junction nucleotides: 2. In DNA, the CDR3 is TGTGCCAGCAGTTGGGACAGGGGGGCCTATGGCTACACCTTC. Translating gives CASSWDRGAYGYTF.

V and J are TRBV9 and TRBJ1-4; TRBD1 matches 9 bases. CDR3 size: 15 residues. Trimming cost V 3 bases and J 5 bases; bases outside gene matches: 5. Germline CDR1 reads SGDLS; CDR2 reads YYNGEE. The CDR3 DNA follows: TGTGCCAGCAGCGACACCGGGACAGGGAATGAAAAACTGTTTTTT. This codes for CASSDTGTGNEKLFF.

The genes are TRBV7-2 and TRBJ1-1, with a weak D call TRBD1 (5 bases). V was shortened by 4 bases and J by 6 bases, with 12 bases between the two germline ends. CDR3 length equals 13 residues. Germline values: CDR1 SGHTA, CDR2 FQGNSA. CDR3 bases: TGTGCCAGCAGCTACTCAGGGTCGGCTGAAGCTTTCTTT. Translating it yields CASSYSGSAEAFF.

The V and J genes are TRBV6-5 and TRBJ2-1, with TRBD1 as a possible D gene (6 bases). Trimming took 6 bases from V and 0 from J, leaving 9 bases between them. Germline CDR1 and CDR2: MNHEY and SVGAGI. The CDR3 has 14 residues. CDR3 nucleotides: TGTGCCAGCAGCGGGACAAACTCCTACAATGAGCAGTTCTTC. Its translation is CASSGTNSYNEQFF.

The CDR3 DNA reads as TGTGCCAGCAGTGAACAGGGTCGGCGCAATCAGCCCCAGCATTTT. This gives the protein CASSEQGRRNQPQHF. The chain has TRBV2 and TRBJ1-5, with a possible D match to TRBD1 (5 bases). CDR1 and CDR2 (germline): SNHLY, FYNNEI. The ends were cut back, 2 bases at V and 2 bases at J, with 10 bases in the middle. The CDR3 is made up of 15 amino acids.

The V and J genes are TRBV20-1 and TRBJ2-7, with no clear D. Germline V gene lookup returns CDR1 DFQATT and CDR2 SNEGSKA (reference sequence). Between the trimmed V and J ends, which lost 3 bases and 2 bases, there was a span of 5 bases. CDR3 size: 11 residues. CDR3 in amino acids: CSASLAYEQYF. CDR3 coding DNA: TGCAGTGCTAGTTTGGCCTACGAGCAGTACTTC.

The rearrangement joins TRBV3-1 (or the pseudogene TRBV3-2) to TRBJ2-2; D remains ambiguous. Germline loops: CDR1 LGHDT, CDR2 YNNKEL (reference sequence). Deletions cut 4 bases from V and 5 bases from J, with 8 bases between. The CDR3 sequence is 13 residues long. The CDR3 bases are TGTGCCAGCAGCCGCCTAAGGACCGGGGAGCTGTTTTTT. Translation: CASSRLRTGELFF.

There are a few counts of this clone. The chain carries TRBV7-9 and TRBJ1-3; the D is unclear. Germline V CDR1 and CDR2: SEHNR, FQNEAQ (reference sequence). The ends were cut back, 4 bases at V and 9 bases at J, with 16 bases in the middle. This CDR3 contains 14 residues. The CDR3 bases are TGTGCCAGCAGCTCAGGCGGTTCGTGGGGCACCATATATTTT. Translation gives CASSSGGSWGTIYF.

This clone appeared once. The J gene is TRBJ2-4, the V gene TRBV9; 8 bases match TRBD1. The CDR3 sequence is 17 residues long. With 0 bases clipped from V and 7 bases from J, the junction kept 12 bases outside the gene matches. CDR1 is SGDLS, CDR2 YYNGEE, per germline. The CDR3 region has the DNA TGTGCCAGCAGCGTAGCTACCGCGACAGGGGAAAGGAACATTCAGTACTTC. Amino acid sequence: CASSVATATGERNIQYF. Based on the CDR3 plus reference TRBV9 and TRBJ2-4, the full variable domain is DSGVTQTPKHLITATGQRVTLRCSPRSGDLSVYWYQQSLDQGLQFLIQYYNGEERAKGNILERFSAQQFPDLHSELNLSSLELGDSALYFCASSVATATGERNIQYFGAGTRLSVL.

This clone has a single count. The chain carries TRBV28 and TRBJ2-3; D is tentatively TRBD1 or TRBD2 (5 bases each). Trimming removed 7 bases at V and 0 bases at J, with 14 bases between. This CDR3 contains 15 residues. Germline V gene sequence: CDR1 MDHEN, CDR2 SYDVKM. DNA of the CDR3: TGTGCCAGCACCATAAAGGGACCCAGCACAGATACGCAGTATTTT. Amino acids: CASTIKGPSTDTQYF.

CDR3 coding DNA: TGTGCCACGATTGAGCCGACAGGAAGGACAGATACGCAGTATTTT. Encoded protein: CATIEPTGRTDTQYF. V and J are TRBV28 and TRBJ2-3; possibly TRBD1 for D (6 bases). The V gene's germline CDR1 is MDHEN and CDR2 SYDVKM. This CDR3 has 15 residues. V gave up 10 bases and J gave up 3 bases, with 20 bases separating them.

This chain uses TRBV29-1 with TRBJ2-7; no firm D call. Trimming cost V 7 bases and J 0 bases, with 7 bases left between them. The CDR3 is made up of 11 amino acids. Germline CDR1 and CDR2: SQVTM and ANQGSEA. The CDR3 here is CSGVTSYEQYF. Written as DNA, the CDR3 is TGCAGCGGGGTGACCTCCTACGAGCAGTACTTC.

The V and J genes are TRBV2 and TRBJ1-2; tentatively, D is TRBD1 (5 bases). V lost 3 bases and J lost 6, with 8 bases in between. This CDR3 contains 12 residues. Germline loops: CDR1 SNHLY, CDR2 FYNNEI. CDR3 amino acids: CASSDPTDGYTF. CDR3 nucleotide sequence: TGTGCCAGCAGTGATCCGACAGATGGCTACACCTTC.

This clone was counted once. This rearrangement joins TRBV19 to TRBJ2-1; D uncertain. Germline V CDR1 and CDR2: LNHDA, SQIVND (reference sequence). The CDR3 has 13 residues. V dropped 5 bases and J dropped 7 bases, with 12 bases sitting between them. CDR3 region: CASSSQRRNEQFF. In DNA, the CDR3 is TGTGCCAGTAGTTCCCAGAGGCGTAATGAGCAGTTCTTC.

This chain uses TRBV27 with TRBJ2-5; D is uncertain. Between the trimmed V and J ends, which lost 3 bases and 4 bases, there was a span of 9 bases. Germline assignment: CDR1 MNHEY and CDR2 SMNVEV (reference sequence). The CDR3 spans 13 residues. The CDR3 nucleotides read TGTGCCAGCAGTTTGAGGCAAAGAGAGACCCAGTACTTC. It encodes CASSLRQRETQYF.

The rearrangement joins TRBV19 to TRBJ2-2, with D perhaps matching TRBD2 (7 bases). This CDR3 is 15 amino acids long. V lost 4 bases and J lost 4, with 13 bases in between. CDR1 and CDR2 from the germline V gene are LNHDA and SQIVND (reference sequence). The CDR3 is CASSTEGGGTGELFF. As DNA, the CDR3 is TGTGCCAGTAGTACCGAGGGAGGGGGCACCGGGGAGCTGTTTTTT.

This chain uses TRBV28 with TRBJ1-1, with D tentatively TRBD1 (6 bases). V lost 2 bases, J lost 4 bases, and 8 bases lay in between. Per the germline V gene, CDR1 is MDHEN and CDR2 is SYDVKM. The CDR3 spans 13 residues. DNA of the CDR3: TGTGCCAGCAGTTTAACAGGGACCACTGAAGCTTTCTTT. Translating gives CASSLTGTTEAFF. Full variable domain (missing parts from reference TRBV28 and TRBJ1-1): DVKVTQSSRYLVKRTGEKVFLECVQDMDHENMFWYRQDPGLGLRLIYFSYDVKMKEKGDIPEGYSVSREKKERFSLILESASTNQTSMYLCASSLTGTTEAFFGQGTRLTVV.

The chain employs TRBV28 and TRBJ2-7, with D tentatively TRBD1 (8 bases). V lost 5 bases, J lost 5 bases, and 16 bases lay in between. Germline assignment: CDR1 MDHEN and CDR2 SYDVKM. This CDR3 spans 14 amino acids. Here the CDR3 reads CASSSGQGGDEQYF. CDR3 nucleotides: TGTGCCAGCAGTAGTGGACAGGGAGGGGACGAGCAGTACTTC.

The chain employs TRBV18 and TRBJ2-7, with D possibly being TRBD1 (5 bases). The CDR3 runs 14 residues. Trimming left V 0 bases short and J 3 bases short, with 9 bases between. Germline V gives CDR1 KGHSH, CDR2 LQKENI. Here the CDR3 DNA reads TGTGCCAGCTCACCACCGTCAGGGAACTACGAGCAGTACTTC. Translating it yields CASSPPSGNYEQYF.

The chain has TRBV28 and TRBJ1-3; D unresolved. Per germline, CDR1 MDHEN and CDR2 SYDVKM. The CDR3 spans 16 residues. V was clipped by 1 base and J by 5 bases, with 15 bases between them. The CDR3 is CASSLLGRGPRNTIYF. The DNA for the CDR3 is TGTGCCAGCAGTTTATTAGGACGGGGTCCGAGAAACACCATATATTTT.

The chain is built from TRBV7-9 and TRBJ1-3; 7 positions match TRBD1. Trimming removed 2 bases from V and 2 bases from J; junction bases left unmatched: 6. Germline V CDR1 and CDR2: SEHNR, FQNEAQ (reference sequence). The CDR3 length is 16 residues. CDR3 sequence reads: CASSLKRQGAGNTIYF. The CDR3 region has the DNA TGTGCCAGCAGCTTAAAGAGACAGGGAGCTGGAAACACCATATATTTT.

The rearrangement joins TRBV19 to TRBJ2-3; the match to TRBD2 covers 9 bases. Trimming took 3 bases from V and 5 from J; bases not matched to a gene: 15. The CDR3 extends over 18 amino acids. Germline V gene sequence: CDR1 LNHDA, CDR2 SQIVND (reference sequence). CDR3 sequence (DNA): TGTGCCAGTAGTATTGGGCAGGGGAGCGGGAGGCCCCAAGATACGCAGTATTTT. Protein: CASSIGQGSGRPQDTQYF.

The chain is built from TRBV6-1 and TRBJ1-1; a weak D match, TRBD1 (6 bases). CDR1 is MNHNS and CDR2 is SASEGT in the germline V gene. The length of the CDR3 is 14 residues. V was cut by 2 bases and J by 8 bases, with 15 bases left in between. DNA of the CDR3: TGTGCCAGCAGTGAACGTCAGTCGAGGGGGGAAGCTTTCTTT. Amino acid sequence: CASSERQSRGEAFF.

The rearrangement uses TRBV6-2 or TRBV6-3 and TRBJ1-1, with TRBD1 as a possible D gene (5 bases). Per the germline V gene, CDR1 is MNHEY and CDR2 is SVGEGT. This CDR3 has 14 residues. Trimming took off 6 bases at V and 5 bases at J, with 16 bases between the two ends. As DNA, the CDR3 is TGTGCCAGCAGCCCGCAGGGAGGAGGGACTGAAGCTTTCTTT. Amino acids: CASSPQGGGTEAFF.

The V call is TRBV6-2 or TRBV6-3, the J call TRBJ1-2; D call uncertain. With 5 bases removed from V and 12 bases from J, the gap between germline ends came to 16 bases. CDR1 is MNHEY, CDR2 SVGEGT, per germline. The CDR3 runs 12 residues. The DNA for the CDR3 is TGTGCCAGCAGTAAGACAATGAGTGGAGACACCTTC. Translating it yields CASSKTMSGDTF.